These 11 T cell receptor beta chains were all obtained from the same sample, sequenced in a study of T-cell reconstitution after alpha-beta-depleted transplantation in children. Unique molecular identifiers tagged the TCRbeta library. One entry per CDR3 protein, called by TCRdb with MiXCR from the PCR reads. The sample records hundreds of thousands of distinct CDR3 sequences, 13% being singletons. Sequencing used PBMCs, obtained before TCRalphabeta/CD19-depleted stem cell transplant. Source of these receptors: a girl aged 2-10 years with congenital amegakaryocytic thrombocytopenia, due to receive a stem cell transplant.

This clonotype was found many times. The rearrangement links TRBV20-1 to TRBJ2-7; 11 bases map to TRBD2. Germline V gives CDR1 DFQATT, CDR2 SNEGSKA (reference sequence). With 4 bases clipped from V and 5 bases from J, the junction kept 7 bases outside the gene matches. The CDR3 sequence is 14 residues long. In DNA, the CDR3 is TGCAGTGCTACTACTAGCGGGAGAATCGACGAGCAGTACTTC. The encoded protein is CSATTSGRIDEQYF.

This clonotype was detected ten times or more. CDR3 residues: CASSLAPSGNTDTQYF. CDR3 in DNA: TGTGCCAGCAGCTTAGCGCCTAGCGGAAACACAGATACGCAGTATTTT. The chain carries TRBV7-2 and TRBJ2-3, with 7 positions matching TRBD2. There are 16 residues in the CDR3. CDR1 is SGHTA, CDR2 FQGNSA, per germline. Losses at the gene ends were 0 bases for V and 2 bases for J; bases not matched to a gene: 5.

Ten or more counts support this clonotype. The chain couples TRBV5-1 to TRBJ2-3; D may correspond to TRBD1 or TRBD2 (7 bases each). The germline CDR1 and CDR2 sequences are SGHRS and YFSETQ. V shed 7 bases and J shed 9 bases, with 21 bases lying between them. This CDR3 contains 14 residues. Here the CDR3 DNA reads TGCGCCAGCTCGACAGGGACTACTGGTGGGACGCAGTATTTT. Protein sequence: CASSTGTTGGTQYF.

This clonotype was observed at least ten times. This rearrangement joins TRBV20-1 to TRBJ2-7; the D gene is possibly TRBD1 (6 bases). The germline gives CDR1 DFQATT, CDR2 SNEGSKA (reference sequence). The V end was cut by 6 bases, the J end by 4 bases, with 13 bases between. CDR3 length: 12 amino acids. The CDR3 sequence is CSASTGRYEQYF. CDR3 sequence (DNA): TGCAGTGCCTCGACAGGAAGGTACGAGCAGTACTTC.

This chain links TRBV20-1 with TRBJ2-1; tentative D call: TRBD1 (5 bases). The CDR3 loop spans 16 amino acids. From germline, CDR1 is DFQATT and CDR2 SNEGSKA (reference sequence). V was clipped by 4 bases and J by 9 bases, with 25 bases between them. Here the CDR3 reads CSATDPLSRRGSEQFF. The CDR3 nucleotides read TGCAGTGCTACCGATCCCCTCAGCCGAAGGGGCAGTGAGCAGTTCTTC.

For the CDR3, the DNA is TGTGCCAGCAGTCAAGCCTTCCAGAATGAGCAGTTCTTC. This codes for CASSQAFQNEQFF. The rearrangement joins TRBV12-3 or TRBV12-4 to TRBJ2-1; no reliable D call. The V end was cut by 5 bases, the J end by 7 bases, with 12 bases between. The CDR3 is 13 amino acids.

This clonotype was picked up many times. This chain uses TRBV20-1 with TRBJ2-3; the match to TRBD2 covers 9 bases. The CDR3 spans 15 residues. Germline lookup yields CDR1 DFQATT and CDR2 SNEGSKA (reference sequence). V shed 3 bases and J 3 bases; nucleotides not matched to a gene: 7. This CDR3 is CSARPGTSSTDTQYF. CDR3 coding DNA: TGCAGTGCTAGGCCCGGGACTAGCTCTACAGATACGCAGTATTTT.

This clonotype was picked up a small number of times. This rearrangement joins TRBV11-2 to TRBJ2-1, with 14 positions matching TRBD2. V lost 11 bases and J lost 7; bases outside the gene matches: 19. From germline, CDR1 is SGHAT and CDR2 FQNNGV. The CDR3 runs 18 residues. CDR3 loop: CARWRGTSGSEGQNEQFF. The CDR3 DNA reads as TGTGCCCGCTGGCGTGGGACTAGCGGGAGCGAGGGGCAGAATGAGCAGTTCTTC.

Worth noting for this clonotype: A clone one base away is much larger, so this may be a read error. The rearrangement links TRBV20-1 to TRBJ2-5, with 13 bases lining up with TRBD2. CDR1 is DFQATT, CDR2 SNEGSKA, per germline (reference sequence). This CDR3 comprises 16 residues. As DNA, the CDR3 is TGCTGTGCTCGCGGACTAGCGGGAGTGTCACGGGAGACCCAGTACTTC. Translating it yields CCARGLAGVSRETQYF.

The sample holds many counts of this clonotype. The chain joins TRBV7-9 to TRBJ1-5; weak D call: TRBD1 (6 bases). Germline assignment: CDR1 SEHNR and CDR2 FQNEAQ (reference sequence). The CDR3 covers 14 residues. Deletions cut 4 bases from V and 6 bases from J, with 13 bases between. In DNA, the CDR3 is TGTGCCAGCAGCTCCTCCCAGGGGATTCAGCCCCAGCATTTT. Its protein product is CASSSSQGIQPQHF.

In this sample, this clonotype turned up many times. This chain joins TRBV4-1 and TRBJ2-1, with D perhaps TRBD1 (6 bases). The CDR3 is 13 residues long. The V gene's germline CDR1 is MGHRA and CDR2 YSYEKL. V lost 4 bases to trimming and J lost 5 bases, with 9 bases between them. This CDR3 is CASSPQGHNEQFF. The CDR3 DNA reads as TGCGCCAGCAGCCCTCAGGGGCACAATGAGCAGTTCTTC.